Listed here are 8 T cell receptor beta chains from one sample, sequenced in a study of blood T cell repertoires in COVID-19. The assay was immunoSEQ multiplex PCR, and TCRdb's table has in-frame clones only and misses some. The table lists 56,000 or so clones, more than 85% of them singletons. Sequencing was carried out using peripheral blood. These receptor sequences come from a man over 45 with active COVID-19.

V is TRBV27 and J is TRBJ1-1, with no clear D. Germline V gene data show CDR1 as MNHEY and CDR2 as SMNVEV (reference sequence). Trimming shortened V by 4 bases and J by 13 bases, and 34 bases separated the two germline ends. The CDR3 loop spans 18 amino acids. The CDR3 DNA reads TGTGCCAGCAGTTCGCTGGGCCCACGCTCCTTTCGGGGTTCCGAGGGTTTCTTT. Translation gives CASSSLGPRSFRGSEGFF.

This rearrangement joins TRBV6-2 or TRBV6-3 to TRBJ1-2; no definite D call. Trimming pared 2 bases from V and 4 bases from J, leaving 14 bases between. Germline V lookup: CDR1 MNHEY, CDR2 SVGEGT. The CDR3 runs 15 residues. The CDR3 sequence is CASSYTRTGFYGYTF. Written as DNA, the CDR3 is TGTGCCAGCAGTTACACGAGGACGGGATTCTATGGCTACACCTTC.

The V gene is TRBV29-1, the J gene TRBJ1-2; 12 bases map to TRBD1. The CDR3 is made up of 13 amino acids. With 6 bases clipped from V and 8 bases from J, the junction kept 7 bases outside the gene matches. Germline V gene sequence: CDR1 SQVTM, CDR2 ANQGSEA. The chain's CDR3 is CSVKGQGAGGYTF. The CDR3 coding sequence is TGCAGCGTCAAGGGACAGGGGGCCGGAGGCTACACCTTC.

This chain links TRBV5-1 with TRBJ2-2; 7 positions agree with TRBD2. The V gene end was trimmed by 1 base and the J gene end by 6 bases; junction bases not matched to a gene: 15. CDR1 and CDR2 from the germline V gene are SGHRS and YFSETQ. This CDR3 comprises 18 residues. Here the CDR3 reads CASSLSASGGYRAGELFF. The CDR3 DNA follows: TGCGCCAGCAGCTTGTCCGCTAGCGGAGGATATCGTGCCGGGGAGCTGTTTTTT.

The chain is built from TRBV28 and TRBJ1-2; D unresolved. The CDR3 loop spans 17 amino acids. Trimming took off 2 bases at V and 5 bases at J, with 21 bases between the two ends. Germline V gives CDR1 MDHEN, CDR2 SYDVKM. The CDR3 sequence: CASSLGVSGSVSYGYTF. The CDR3 region has the DNA TGTGCCAGCAGTTTAGGAGTATCGGGGTCAGTCAGTTATGGCTACACCTTC.

The V gene is TRBV3-1 (or the pseudogene TRBV3-2), the J gene TRBJ2-7; the D gene is possibly TRBD2 (5 bases). The CDR3 has 16 residues. V was cut by 1 base and J by 5 bases, with 18 bases left in between. Germline V gene sequence: CDR1 LGHDT, CDR2 YNNKEL (reference sequence). The CDR3 region has the DNA TGTGCCAGCAGCCAAGCCGGACCCCGGAGAGGGAACGAGCAGTACTTC. This translates into CASSQAGPRRGNEQYF.

This clone was recorded a few times. CDR3 coding DNA: TGTGCCAGTCAAATAACAGGCTACTATGGCTACACCTTC. It codes for CASQITGYYGYTF. The J gene is TRBJ1-2, the V gene TRBV19; D perhaps matches TRBD1 (5 bases). Per the germline V gene, CDR1 is LNHDA and CDR2 is SQIVND (reference sequence). The length of the CDR3 is 13 residues. The V and J ends lost 8 bases and 3 bases respectively, with 13 bases between them.

J is TRBJ1-5 and V is TRBV6-2 or TRBV6-3, with D possibly TRBD1 on 5 matching bases. CDR3 length equals 13 residues. V was clipped by 4 bases and J by 6 bases, with 10 bases between them. Per germline, CDR1 MNHEY and CDR2 SVGEGT. In DNA form, the CDR3 reads TGTGCCAGCAGTTGGGGGGGAGGTCAGCCCCAGCATTTT. Translation: CASSWGGGQPQHF.